This TCR beta chain is from a study of tumor-infiltrating lymphocytes in primary liver carcinoma. Findings and limits, study-wide: Without sorting, CD4+ versus CD8+ T cell repertoires were not compared.

Germline DNA was extracted alongside blood RNA, which was obtained from unsorted whole blood. Making TCR beta cDNA involved roughly 500 ng total RNA and a constant-region primer. A slightly modified ARM-PCR protocol with three nested multiplex PCR rounds produced these TCR beta libraries. Primers for the first two PCR rounds were TRBV1-TRBV30 forward primers and a C-beta reverse primer (approximately 10 cycles per round). From the multiplex PCR reads, TCRdb called clonotypes with MiXCR, one entry per CDR3 protein. Of some 320,000 distinct CDR3 sequences listed, around three fifths are singletons. In regard to this clonotype: Its antigen is not known. One junction end disagrees with the germline gene, perhaps due to a read error.

Per germline, CDR1 SGHDN and CDR2 FVKESK. The CDR3 totals 13 residues. This sequence joins TRBV14 and TRBJ1-2; 8 positions match TRBD1. The sequenced sample consisted of peripheral blood. This sequence was found in a man in his forties or fifties with primary liver carcinoma and hepatitis B virus infection. DNA of the CDR3: TGTGTCAGCAGTCAGGGGGCCAACTATGGCTACACCTTC. It translates to CVSSQGANYGYTF.